This entry lists 6 T cell receptor beta chains sequenced from one sample in a study of shared clonotypes between healthy human individuals. Clones were sequenced by immunoSEQ multiplex PCR, and TCRdb holds only the in-frame ones, with some missing. The sample comprises 1.4 million to 1.5 million clones, 96% of which are singletons, and 1% to 1.5% rests with the top ten. The specimen sequenced was naive CD4+ T cells sorted from blood. Described subset: CD45RA+ positively selected. These receptors all come from a man aged 30-40 years in good health.

This clone was detected once. V gene TRBV27 combines with J gene TRBJ2-3, with D hard to call. The V end lost 3 bases, the J end lost 3 bases, and 19 bases lay between the germline ends. This CDR3 is built from 17 residues. Germline V gives CDR1 MNHEY, CDR2 SMNVEV (reference sequence). Written as DNA, the CDR3 is TGTGCCAGCAGTTTTTCGGGTGTGGTCGGGTATACAGATACGCAGTATTTT. This codes for CASSFSGVVGYTDTQYF.

The chain has TRBV15 and TRBJ1-4; maybe TRBD1 (5 bases). The CDR3 is 14 residues long. V was pared by 8 bases and J by 8 bases, with 18 bases between. Germline lookup yields CDR1 LNHNV and CDR2 YYDKDF (reference sequence). The CDR3, as DNA: TGTGCCACCGGGGACGGACCCTCGGAGGAAAAACTGTTTTTT. As protein: CATGDGPSEEKLFF.

This clone was found once. V usage is TRBV10-1 and J usage is TRBJ1-1; no definite D call. Between the trimmed V and J ends, which lost 2 bases and 0 bases, there was a span of 7 bases. The CDR3 consists of 14 residues. Germline loops: CDR1 WNHNN, CDR2 SYGVQD (reference sequence). The CDR3 loop reads CASSEGVLNTEAFF. The CDR3 DNA reads TGCGCCAGCAGTGAGGGGGTTCTGAACACTGAAGCTTTCTTT.

This chain uses TRBV27 with TRBJ2-5; D is possibly TRBD1 (6 bases). The CDR3 contains 14 residues. Germline-derived CDR1 and CDR2 are MNHEY and SMNVEV (reference sequence). Trimming removed 3 bases from V and 5 bases from J, with 13 bases in between. The CDR3 sequence is CASSFVGGGETQYF. CDR3 sequence (DNA): TGTGCCAGCAGTTTTGTGGGTGGGGGCGAGACCCAGTACTTC.

The CDR3 nucleotides read TGCAGCGTTGAAAGGTGGGAACCCTACAATGAGCAGTTCTTC. Translation: CSVERWEPYNEQFF. V is TRBV29-1 and J is TRBJ2-1, with unresolved D. The CDR3 totals 14 residues. Germline lookup yields CDR1 SQVTM and CDR2 ANQGSEA. Trimming left V 2 bases short and J 2 bases short, with 10 bases between.

The sample holds one count of this clone. The chain recombines TRBV13 with TRBJ2-2, with D possibly matching TRBD1 (6 bases). Trimming shortened V by 5 bases and J by 6 bases, and 16 bases separated the two germline ends. Germline values: CDR1 PRHDT, CDR2 FYEKMQ (reference sequence). CDR3 length equals 15 residues. The CDR3, as DNA: TGTGCCAGCAGCCCCCGAACAGGGAGCTCCGGGGAGCTGTTTTTT. Translating gives CASSPRTGSSGELFF.